Each of the 20 T cell receptor beta chains below was sequenced from the same sample in a study of vaccination effects on CD4 cells after COVID-19. Their target antigens are unknown. The repertoire was sequenced with immunoSEQ multiplex PCR; TCRdb's copy has only in-frame clones and lacks some. The data show some 69,000 clones, roughly 73% seen once. Once cultured for under 11 days, the cells underwent separation to obtain CD4+ T cells. Either the BNT162b2 or mRNA-1273 vaccine was given to participants in two doses. The sequencing here drew on CD4+ T cells from PBMCs cultured without peptide, taken after COVID-19 vaccination. All receptors derive from a human donor who received a COVID-19 vaccine.

This clone appeared a single time. The V call is TRBV15, the J call TRBJ1-2; 7 nucleotides match TRBD1. The CDR3 length is 15 residues. Losses at the gene ends were 4 bases for V and 1 base for J; bases not matched to a gene: 6. The germline CDR1 and CDR2 sequences are LNHNV and YYDKDF (reference sequence). CDR3: CATSTRTGINYGYTF. In DNA form, the CDR3 reads TGTGCCACCAGCACTAGGACAGGAATTAACTATGGCTACACCTTC. Complete variable domain (other parts from reference TRBV15 and TRBJ1-2): DAMVIQNPRYQVTQFGKPVTLSCSQTLNHNVMYWYQQKSSQAPKLLFHYYDKDFNNEADTPDNFQSRRPNTSFCFLDIRSPGLGDTAMYLCATSTRTGINYGYTFGSGTRLTVV.

The DNA of the CDR3 is TGCAGCGTTTTTGGGGGGGCGGAGACCCAGTACTTC. It encodes CSVFGGAETQYF. The chain uses TRBV29-1 and TRBJ2-5, with D possibly TRBD2 on 7 matching bases. Germline CDR1 reads SQVTM; CDR2 reads ANQGSEA. The CDR3 loop spans 12 amino acids. V was trimmed by 5 bases and J by 5 bases, leaving 12 bases between them.

V gene TRBV24-1 combines with J gene TRBJ1-2; D possibly corresponds to TRBD1 (5 bases). Germline V gene data show CDR1 as KGHDR and CDR2 as SFDVKD. V lost 3 bases, J lost 4 bases, and 17 bases lay in between. This CDR3 is built from 16 residues. CDR3 DNA: TGTGCCACCAGTGATGCGGGACCTCAGTCCCTCTATGGCTACACCTTC. Protein product: CATSDAGPQSLYGYTF.

The chain uses TRBV7-2 and TRBJ1-5; D gene ambiguous. V lost 2 bases and J 2 bases, leaving 7 bases between the germline ends. Germline V gene data show CDR1 as SGHTA and CDR2 as FQGNSA. The CDR3 covers 14 residues. CDR3 DNA: TGTGCCAGCAGCTTATACGGACGCAATCAGCCCCAGCATTTT. Translated, it gives CASSLYGRNQPQHF. Drawing the rest from reference TRBV7-2 and TRBJ1-5, the complete variable domain is GAGVSQSPSNKVTEKGKDVELRCDPISGHTALYWYRQSLGQGLEFLIYFQGNSAPDKSGLPSDRFSAERTGGSVSTLTIQRTQQEDSAVYLCASSLYGRNQPQHFGDGTRLSIL.

The rearrangement joins TRBV19 to TRBJ2-1; the match to TRBD1 covers 7 bases. V was pared by 4 bases and J by 7 bases, with 10 bases of the junction left unmatched. The germline V gene has CDR1 LNHDA and CDR2 SQIVND (reference sequence). This CDR3 has 15 amino acids. The CDR3 spells CASSTRGSRLNEQFF. DNA of the CDR3: TGTGCCAGTAGTACCAGGGGGTCTAGGTTAAATGAGCAGTTCTTC.

This clone has only a few counts. The V gene is TRBV18, the J gene TRBJ2-7; D ambiguous. V was pared by 2 bases and J by 4 bases, with 9 bases between. This CDR3 has 13 amino acids. Germline CDR1 reads KGHSH; CDR2 reads LQKENI. Here the CDR3 DNA reads TGTGCCAGCTCACCAAACCCGGTTTACGAGCAGTACGTC. Protein product: CASSPNPVYEQYV.

The CDR3 coding sequence is TGTGCCAGCAGCTTATCCCAGGCAGCTAGCACAGATACGCAGTATTTT. It yields the protein CASSLSQAASTDTQYF. The chain is built from TRBV11-3 and TRBJ2-3; D is unclear. Trimming removed 2 bases at V and 0 bases at J, with 12 bases between. In germline, CDR1 is SGHNT, CDR2 YENEEA. The length of the CDR3 is 16 residues. Full variable domain (outside the CDR3, taken from reference TRBV11-3 and TRBJ2-3): EAGVVQSPRYKIIEKKQPVAFWCNPISGHNTLYWYLQNLGQGPELLIRYENEEAVDDSQLPKDRFSAERLKGVDSTLKIQPAELGDSAVYLCASSLSQAASTDTQYFGPGTRLTVL.

This clone was counted only a few times. The chain combines TRBV24-1 with TRBJ2-2; possible D gene TRBD2, 5 bases. The V end lost 4 bases, the J end lost 5 bases, and 16 bases lay between the germline ends. The CDR3 is 16 amino acids. Germline V gene lookup returns CDR1 KGHDR and CDR2 SFDVKD. This CDR3 reads CATSDPRIGGTGELFF. In DNA, the CDR3 is TGTGCCACCAGTGACCCCAGGATAGGAGGTACCGGGGAGCTGTTTTTT.

The chain links TRBV4-2 to TRBJ2-1, with 8 bases fitting TRBD2. The CDR3 runs to 17 residues. V trimming: 0 bases; J trimming: 1 base; junction bases outside the gene matches: 5. Germline CDR1 is LGHNA and CDR2 is YNFKEQ. CDR3 sequence reads: CASSQDRGGRSYNEQFF. In nucleotides, the CDR3 is TGTGCCAGCAGCCAAGATCGGGGGGGCAGATCCTACAATGAGCAGTTCTTC.

This chain joins TRBV11-2 and TRBJ1-2, with no clear D. The CDR3 loop spans 16 amino acids. V lost 5 bases and J lost 8, with 24 bases in between. CDR1 is SGHAT, CDR2 FQNNGV, per germline. The DNA for the CDR3 is TGTGCCAGCAGCCCATCGGTTATGGGAAAAAGTAGGGGCTACACCTTC. Its translation is CASSPSVMGKSRGYTF.

V usage is TRBV5-1 and J usage is TRBJ1-1; TRBD1 agrees at 7 bases. V was clipped by 4 bases and J by 11 bases; unmatched bases: 11. This CDR3 contains 13 residues. Germline loops: CDR1 SGHRS, CDR2 YFSETQ. Here the CDR3 DNA reads TGCGCCAGCAGCGGAGCGACAGGGAGGGATGCTTTCTTT. It codes for CASSGATGRDAFF.

The CDR3 loop reads CASSEAGFAFETQYF. For the CDR3, the DNA is TGTGCCAGCAGTGAAGCGGGGTTCGCGTTCGAGACCCAGTACTTC. The genes are TRBV6-1 and TRBJ2-5; D not certain. Germline values: CDR1 MNHNS, CDR2 SASEGT. This CDR3 spans 15 amino acids. The V end lost 0 bases, the J end lost 5 bases, and 13 bases lay between the germline ends.

This clone appeared a few times. This chain uses TRBV19 with TRBJ1-5; 11 bases match TRBD1. The CDR3 runs to 14 residues. After removal of 4 bases from V and 7 bases from J, the junction contained 3 bases not matched to a gene. In germline, CDR1 is LNHDA, CDR2 SQIVND (reference sequence). The CDR3 DNA follows: TGTGCCAGTAGTAAGGGGACAGGGGGGCAGCCCCAGCATTTT. Protein: CASSKGTGGQPQHF.

This clone was recorded once. This sequence joins TRBV27 and TRBJ2-3; perhaps D is TRBD1 or TRBD2 (5 bases each). CDR3 length equals 15 residues. Germline CDR1 and CDR2: MNHEY and SMNVEV (reference sequence). The V gene lost 4 bases and the J gene lost 1 base, with 12 bases spanning the gap. Here the CDR3 reads CASSSPGRRTDTQYF. CDR3 DNA sequence: TGTGCCAGCAGTTCCCCGGGGCGGCGCACAGATACGCAGTATTTT.

The V and J genes are TRBV6-1 and TRBJ2-7; 11 bases agree with TRBD2. Trimming took 1 base from V and 3 from J; bases not matched to a gene: 8. This CDR3 spans 17 amino acids. Germline lookup yields CDR1 MNHNS and CDR2 SASEGT. The chain's CDR3 is CASSEGVLAGGLYEQYV. The CDR3 DNA follows: TGTGCCAGCAGTGAAGGGGTTCTAGCGGGGGGCCTCTACGAGCAGTACGTC.

V usage is TRBV10-3 and J usage is TRBJ1-4; possible D gene TRBD1, 5 bases. This CDR3 spans 14 amino acids. Germline CDR1 and CDR2: ENHRY and SYGVKD. V was clipped by 3 bases and J by 7 bases, with 12 bases between them. CDR3 nucleotide sequence: TGTGCCATCAGTGACGGGGGGTTAGGTGAAAAACTGTTTTTT. Translation gives CAISDGGLGEKLFF.

This clone was counted a few times. V is TRBV9 and J is TRBJ1-3, with 8 bases matching TRBD1. Germline V gene lookup returns CDR1 SGDLS and CDR2 YYNGEE. V gave up 4 bases and J gave up 2 bases; unmatched junction bases: 5. The CDR3 has 15 residues. The chain's CDR3 is CASSTQGAAGNTIYF. CDR3 nucleotides: TGTGCCAGCAGCACCCAGGGGGCGGCTGGAAACACCATATATTTT.

This sequence joins TRBV19 and TRBJ1-2, with 7 bases that match TRBD1. This CDR3 comprises 12 residues. Germline trimming cut 7 bases from V and 4 bases from J; bases unmatched to any gene: 3. Germline CDR1 and CDR2: LNHDA and SQIVND (reference sequence). The CDR3 loop reads CASTDRAYGYTF. The CDR3 DNA is TGTGCCAGTACCGACAGGGCCTATGGCTACACCTTC.

The gene calls are TRBV7-3 and TRBJ2-3; 9 bases agree with TRBD1. V lost 2 bases, J lost 7 bases, and 7 bases stayed unmatched. Germline V gives CDR1 SGHTA, CDR2 FQGTGA. The CDR3 is 15 residues long. CDR3 sequence (DNA): TGTGCCAGCAGCTTAGGGACAGGGTACGGGCATACGCAGTATTTT. Its protein is CASSLGTGYGHTQYF.

This clone was found a few times. The rearrangement uses TRBV25-1 and TRBJ2-2; D uncertain. V lost 1 base to trimming and J lost 3 bases, with 6 bases between them. CDR1 MGHDK and CDR2 SYGVNS come from the germline V gene. This CDR3 has 14 amino acids. CDR3 DNA sequence: TGTGCCAGCAGTGAATCTTTAGACACCGGGGAGCTGTTTTTT. Translation: CASSESLDTGELFF.